This TCR beta chain was retrieved from a study of beta chain features in type 1 diabetes. Concerning this clone itself: The antigen remains undetermined.

Central memory, naive, regulatory and stem cell-like memory CD4+ cells were sorted by CD45RO/CCR7/CD25/CD127/CD95/CD27. General observations from the study: Shortening of TCRB CDR3s, moderate but significant, appeared in all four CD4+ subsets of Type 1 diabetes patients.

Sequencing targeted expressed TCRB transcripts, as all isolated RNA had been reverse transcribed. TCRdb's table, derived via immunoSEQ multiplex PCR, lists solely in-frame clones and lacks some. In the table there are a few hundred thousand clones, 16% of which are singletons. Germline V lookup: CDR1 PRHDT, CDR2 FYEKMQ (reference sequence). V was cut by 5 bases and J by 0 bases, with 17 bases left in between. The CDR3 consists of 16 residues. This chain connects TRBV13 to TRBJ2-7, with D perhaps TRBD1 or TRBD2 (5 bases each). The origin of this receptor is a man aged 25 to 40 with type 1 diabetes. The sequenced sample consisted of naive CD4+ T cells from blood. The CDR3 sequence is CASSPPPGPISYEQYF. Here the CDR3 DNA reads TGTGCCAGCAGCCCTCCCCCGGGACCGATCTCCTACGAGCAGTACTTC.